This T cell receptor beta chain was identified during a study of vaccination and CD4 T cells after COVID-19. Study summary: Post-vaccine sample collection happened at a median of approximately 74 days after dose two, ranging 14 to 241.

Treatment of the sample: approximately 10-day PBMC culture with coronavirus spike peptide pools or control peptides (ViraFEST assay). Every positive PCR date fell between March and December 2020, earlier than the US Alpha, Beta and Delta variants. The CDR3 has 10 amino acids. Germline-derived CDR1 and CDR2 are SQVTM and ANQGSEA. Sequencing of DNA taken from cultured CD4+ T cells relied on the Oncomine TCR Beta short-read assay. The genomic DNA was obtained from cultured CD4+ T cells by extraction with the QIAamp micro DNA kit. TCRdb re-called the PCR reads through MiXCR, storing one row per CDR3 protein. Of about 5,100 distinct CDR3 sequences listed, roughly 45% are singletons. Worth noting for this clonotype: What it binds is unknown. The junction departs from germline at one end; a sequencing error may be responsible.

The sequence derives from a human donor who had recovered from COVID-19. Sequencing was performed on CD4+ T cells from blood, cultured in vitro. J is TRBJ1-2 and V is TRBV29-1; D call uncertain. The chain's CDR3 is CSVYGPVTFF. Here the CDR3 DNA reads TGCAGCGTTTACGGGCCGGTCACGTTCTTC.